What follows is one T cell receptor (beta chain) and its context. Antigen specificity is unknown. This sample is drawn from a study of cytomegalovirus exposure and HLA in healthy donors. Whole-study results and caveats: V- and J-gene trimming in TCR beta was tied to a missense DCLRE1C variant by an analysis performed later. Sequencing depth across donors, presence/absence analyses assumed, was roughly uniform.

This CDR3 region has 17 residues. V lost 2 bases and J lost 5, with 22 bases in between. Looked up from germline, CDR1 is SGHKS and CDR2 is YYEKEE (reference sequence). The PCR made use of 60 Vbeta and 13 Jbeta primers. Per the authors' pipeline: A later analysis counted approximately 80 million unique TCR beta chains, roughly 11 million shared. Only in-frame clones appear in the TCRdb table, and some are missing; sequencing was by immunoSEQ multiplex PCR. From that table come the V and J calls and clone size; the DNA was used to work out D and trimming. The data contain about 160,000 clones, more than 75% of them singletons.

The sample comprised PBMCs. The receptor comes from a man younger than 30 in good health and CMV-seropositive. The rearrangement uses TRBV5-5 and TRBJ2-5, with TRBD1 as a possible D gene (5 bases). CDR3: CASSFRAAQWGQETQYF. The CDR3 coding sequence is TGTGCCAGCAGCTTCAGGGCTGCACAATGGGGCCAGGAGACCCAGTACTTC.